These 15 T cell receptor beta chains were all obtained from the same sample, sequenced in a study of shared T cell receptors in the human thymus. Sequenced by immunoSEQ multiplex PCR; TCRdb stores in-frame clones only, minus some. The table lists hundreds of thousands of clones, roughly 94% of them singletons. The material sequenced was thymocytes. The origin of the receptors is a human donor.

The V and J genes are TRBV11-2 and TRBJ2-5; a possible D gene is TRBD1 (6 bases). The CDR3 length is 13 residues. Germline V gene data show CDR1 as SGHAT and CDR2 as FQNNGV. V was trimmed by 5 bases and J by 2 bases, leaving 9 bases between them. The CDR3 loop is CASSRTVQETQYF. DNA of the CDR3: TGTGCCAGCAGCCGGACAGTGCAAGAGACCCAGTACTTC.

The V call is TRBV5-4, the J call TRBJ2-2; a possible D gene is TRBD2 (7 bases). Germline assignment: CDR1 SGHNT and CDR2 YYREEE (reference sequence). CDR3 length equals 16 residues. Trimming took 3 bases from V and 3 from J, leaving 15 bases between them. The CDR3 DNA reads TGTGCCAGCAGCTCCCGGGGGGCGGGCCACACCGGGGAGCTGTTTTTT. This translates into CASSSRGAGHTGELFF.

This rearrangement joins TRBV28 to TRBJ1-2; maybe TRBD1 (5 bases). This CDR3 contains 13 residues. The germline V gene encodes CDR1 MDHEN and CDR2 SYDVKM. Trimming removed 3 bases at V and 5 bases at J, with 10 bases between. In DNA form, the CDR3 reads TGTGCCAGCAGTTTGAGCGAGGGGTATGGCTACACCTTC. Residues: CASSLSEGYGYTF.

CDR3: CASSSRVRGAGNQPQHF. The CDR3 bases are TGTGCCAGCAGTTCCCGGGTTAGGGGGGCTGGCAATCAGCCCCAGCATTTT. The rearrangement links TRBV27 to TRBJ1-5, with D maybe TRBD1 (6 bases). Deletions cut 4 bases from V and 2 bases from J, with 18 bases between. The CDR3 has 17 amino acids. Germline-derived CDR1 and CDR2 are MNHEY and SMNVEV (reference sequence).

The chain joins TRBV6-1 to TRBJ2-3; D is possibly TRBD1 (6 bases). Germline V gene data show CDR1 as MNHNS and CDR2 as SASEGT. The CDR3 sequence is 15 residues long. Trimming stripped 6 bases from V and 0 bases from J, with 13 bases between. CDR3 region: CASRDRTESTDTQYF. The CDR3 coding sequence is TGTGCCAGCAGGGATCGGACAGAAAGCACAGATACGCAGTATTTT.

The V gene is TRBV28, the J gene TRBJ1-5; possibly TRBD1 for D (5 bases). V was cut by 5 bases and J by 5 bases, with 16 bases left in between. Germline CDR1 is MDHEN and CDR2 is SYDVKM. This CDR3 has 15 residues. As DNA, the CDR3 is TGTGCCAGCAGTCGACAGTCAAGGTATCATCAGCCCCAGCATTTT. Translating gives CASSRQSRYHQPQHF.

The rearrangement joins TRBV9 to TRBJ2-1; no firm D call. CDR1 is SGDLS and CDR2 is YYNGEE in the germline V gene. The V gene lost 7 bases and the J gene lost 9 bases, with 11 bases spanning the gap. The CDR3 is made up of 11 amino acids. CDR3 loop: CASAPLPEQFF. Written as DNA, the CDR3 is TGTGCCAGCGCCCCTCTTCCTGAGCAGTTCTTC.

The V and J genes are TRBV7-8 and TRBJ2-1; D call uncertain. CDR1 and CDR2 from the germline V gene are SGHVS and FQNEAQ. V lost 3 bases, J lost 5 bases, and 5 bases lay in between. This CDR3 is built from 12 residues. CDR3 loop: CASSFRNNEQFF. For the CDR3, the DNA is TGTGCCAGCAGCTTCAGGAACAATGAGCAGTTCTTC.

This rearrangement joins TRBV7-3 to TRBJ2-1, with TRBD1 as a possible D gene (6 bases). CDR3 length: 15 residues. The germline CDR1 and CDR2 sequences are SGHTA and FQGTGA. V lost 1 base, J lost 1 base, and 8 bases lay in between. For the CDR3, the DNA is TGTGCCAGCAGCTTAAGGCAGGGGTCCTACAATGAGCAGTTCTTC. Its translation: CASSLRQGSYNEQFF. Complete variable domain (other parts from reference TRBV7-3 and TRBJ2-1): GAGVSQTPSNKVTEKGKYVELRCDPISGHTALYWYRQSLGQGPEFLIYFQGTGAADDSGLPNDRFFAVRPEGSVSTLKIQRTERGDSAVYLCASSLRQGSYNEQFFGPGTRLTVL.

This chain uses TRBV12-5 with TRBJ1-1, with TRBD1 identical over 7 bases. CDR3 length equals 17 residues. From germline, CDR1 is LGHNT and CDR2 FRNRAP. Trimming took 4 bases from V and 4 from J; bases not matched to a gene: 15. Written as DNA, the CDR3 is TGTGCTAGTGGTTCACCGTCAGACAGGGCAGATAGCACTGAAGCTTTCTTT. This codes for CASGSPSDRADSTEAFF.

The rearrangement uses TRBV6-5 and TRBJ2-2, with TRBD2 identical over 12 bases. The CDR3 spans 15 residues. V shed 10 bases and J 6 bases; nucleotides not matched to a gene: 9. Germline lookup yields CDR1 MNHEY and CDR2 SVGAGI. The CDR3 DNA follows: TGTGCCACCCACCGGACTAGCGGGAAGTCCGGGGAGCTGTTTTTT. Residues: CATHRTSGKSGELFF.

The genes are TRBV11-3 and TRBJ2-7, with D possibly being TRBD1 (5 bases). The CDR3 has 16 residues. Germline CDR1 SGHNT, CDR2 YENEEA. Trimming took 5 bases from V and 5 from J, leaving 22 bases between them. CDR3 loop: CASSRRETSGFNEQYF. CDR3 DNA: TGTGCCAGCAGCCGGCGCGAAACGTCAGGGTTCAACGAGCAGTACTTC.

The V and J genes are TRBV9 and TRBJ2-5; no firm D call. The J call is doubtful: the DNA matches TRBJ2-7 better. From germline, CDR1 is SGDLS and CDR2 YYNGEE. The CDR3 totals 13 residues. Written as DNA, the CDR3 is TGTGCCAGCAGCGGTGCTGGCTCCTACGAGCAGTACTTC. Protein: CASSGAGSYEQYF.

The chain carries TRBV30 and TRBJ1-2; TRBD1 is a possible D gene (6 bases). Germline-derived CDR1 and CDR2 are GTSNPN and SVGIG (reference sequence). Trimming removed 2 bases at V and 8 bases at J, with 27 bases between. There are 17 residues in the CDR3. CDR3 nucleotides: TGTGCCTGGAGTCACCCGGCCTCCACAGGGTCATTTCAGGGCTACACCTTC. Translated: CAWSHPASTGSFQGYTF.

This clone occurred a few times. The chain combines TRBV4-1 with TRBJ2-5, with a tentative D call TRBD1 (6 bases). Deletions cut 0 bases from V and 3 bases from J, with 11 bases between. Germline V gene sequence: CDR1 MGHRA, CDR2 YSYEKL. The CDR3 runs 15 residues. The CDR3 here is CASSQDDQGKETQYF. CDR3 DNA sequence: TGCGCCAGCAGCCAAGATGACCAGGGGAAAGAGACCCAGTACTTC.